These 12 T cell receptor beta chains originate from one sample sequenced in a study of T-cell reconstitution after alpha-beta-depleted transplantation in children. Construction of the TCRbeta library involved unique molecular identifiers. One entry per CDR3 protein, called by TCRdb with MiXCR from the PCR reads. The profile shows roughly 220,000 distinct CDR3 sequences, approximately 8.4% of them singletons. Source: PBMCs, mostly from graft donor cells, taken 360 days after TCRalphabeta/CD19-depleted stem cell transplant. Receptor source: a male patient aged 2-15 years who had a stem cell transplant for acute myeloid leukemia, so the T cells may come from the graft donor.

V usage is TRBV5-6 and J usage is TRBJ2-1; TRBD1 aligns across 8 bases. V lost 0 bases and J lost 8; bases outside the gene matches: 7. This CDR3 has 15 amino acids. Per the germline V gene, CDR1 is SGHDT and CDR2 is YYEEEE. The CDR3 spells CASSLGRGQTDEQFF. For the CDR3, the DNA is TGTGCCAGCAGCTTGGGCAGGGGGCAGACGGATGAGCAGTTCTTC.

The V and J genes are TRBV29-1 and TRBJ2-7, with 8 positions matching TRBD2. V trimming: 3 bases; J trimming: 1 base; junction bases outside the gene matches: 23. The CDR3 contains 20 residues. Germline values: CDR1 SQVTM, CDR2 ANQGSEA. DNA of the CDR3: TGCAGCGTTGAGAGGAGGAGGCCCGGGAGGGTGTTTGGGGATTCCTACGAGCAGTACTTC. Protein sequence: CSVERRRPGRVFGDSYEQYF.

Ten or more counts support this clonotype. The chain employs TRBV6-5 and TRBJ1-1; D is ambiguous. The germline V gene encodes CDR1 MNHEY and CDR2 SVGAGI. The V end was cut by 4 bases, the J end by 2 bases, with 11 bases between. The CDR3 is made up of 14 amino acids. The CDR3 region is CASSFGGSNTEAFF. CDR3 in DNA: TGTGCCAGCAGTTTTGGCGGAAGTAACACTGAAGCTTTCTTT.

This clonotype was picked up a small number of times. The chain recombines TRBV11-1 with TRBJ1-1, with a possible D match to TRBD1 (6 bases). V shed 3 bases and J shed 0 bases, with 17 bases lying between them. The CDR3 spans 17 residues. Germline lookup yields CDR1 SGHAT and CDR2 FQDESV (reference sequence). The CDR3 is CASSFPRLGQLNTEAFF. For the CDR3, the DNA is TGTGCCAGCAGCTTCCCCCGCCTCGGACAGTTGAACACTGAAGCTTTCTTT.

The chain has TRBV2 and TRBJ1-4; D is perhaps TRBD1 (5 bases). V was trimmed by 7 bases and J by 6 bases, leaving 9 bases between them. CDR1 and CDR2 (germline): SNHLY, FYNNEI. The CDR3 covers 12 residues. The CDR3 spells CASIREDEKLFF. In DNA form, the CDR3 reads TGTGCCAGCATCAGGGAAGATGAAAAACTGTTTTTT.

This clonotype was recorded many times. The chain's CDR3 is CASSYSDRASGGYTF. The CDR3, as DNA: TGTGCCAGCAGTTACAGTGACAGGGCTAGTGGTGGCTACACCTTC. The chain joins TRBV6-5 to TRBJ1-2; 7 bases fit TRBD1. The CDR3 loop spans 15 amino acids. V gave up 2 bases and J gave up 7 bases; unmatched junction bases: 10. The germline V gene encodes CDR1 MNHEY and CDR2 SVGAGI.

Ten or more counts support this clonotype. The genes are TRBV5-5 and TRBJ2-1, with 11 bases identical to TRBD2. The CDR3 is made up of 18 amino acids. J lost 2 bases, V lost 7 bases, and 14 bases had no gene match. Looked up from germline, CDR1 is SGHKS and CDR2 is YYEKEE (reference sequence). CDR3 nucleotide sequence: TGTGCCAGCTGGGGGCCAGGGGTGACTAGCGGGACCTACAATGAGCAGTTCTTC. Its protein is CASWGPGVTSGTYNEQFF.

This clonotype was seen at least ten times. This chain joins TRBV12-3 or TRBV12-4 and TRBJ2-3, with 8 bases lining up with TRBD2. CDR3 length: 16 amino acids. Losses at the gene ends were 3 bases for V and 2 bases for J; bases not matched to a gene: 7. In DNA form, the CDR3 reads TGTGCCAGCAGTTTGGCTAGCGGGCCGACCACAGATACGCAGTATTTT. This codes for CASSLASGPTTDTQYF.

There are many counts of this clonotype. The rearrangement links TRBV12-3 or TRBV12-4 to TRBJ2-3, with TRBD2 matching 13 bases. CDR3 size: 16 residues. Losses at the gene ends were 6 bases for V and 2 bases for J; bases not matched to a gene: 5. The CDR3 region has the DNA TGTGCCAGCAGCACGGGACTAGCGGGACTCACAGATACGCAGTATTTT. Translating it yields CASSTGLAGLTDTQYF.

The table lists this clonotype with a few counts. The gene calls are TRBV7-9 and TRBJ1-3; no definite D call. Germline CDR1 reads SEHNR; CDR2 reads FQNEAQ (reference sequence). The CDR3 sequence is 12 residues long. Trimming shortened V by 5 bases and J by 4 bases, and 6 bases separated the two germline ends. The CDR3 nucleotides are TGTGCCAGCAGCCTCCACGGAAACACCATATATTTT. Protein product: CASSLHGNTIYF.

In its sample, this clonotype was seen a few times. The rearrangement uses TRBV5-1 and TRBJ2-7; D is unclear. V was trimmed by 2 bases and J by 1 base, leaving 13 bases between them. The CDR3 covers 15 residues. Germline loops: CDR1 SGHRS, CDR2 YFSETQ. The CDR3 nucleotides read TGCGCCAGCAGCTTCCAAGTAGGAGTATCCTACGAGCAGTACGTC. Translating gives CASSFQVGVSYEQYV.

The chain joins TRBV28 to TRBJ2-3; D is perhaps TRBD1 (6 bases). V shed 5 bases and J shed 1 base, with 10 bases lying between them. The germline V gene encodes CDR1 MDHEN and CDR2 SYDVKM. This CDR3 has 14 residues. The CDR3 region has the DNA TGTGCCAGCAGTACAAGGACAGGCACAGATACGCAGTATTTT. This translates into CASSTRTGTDTQYF.